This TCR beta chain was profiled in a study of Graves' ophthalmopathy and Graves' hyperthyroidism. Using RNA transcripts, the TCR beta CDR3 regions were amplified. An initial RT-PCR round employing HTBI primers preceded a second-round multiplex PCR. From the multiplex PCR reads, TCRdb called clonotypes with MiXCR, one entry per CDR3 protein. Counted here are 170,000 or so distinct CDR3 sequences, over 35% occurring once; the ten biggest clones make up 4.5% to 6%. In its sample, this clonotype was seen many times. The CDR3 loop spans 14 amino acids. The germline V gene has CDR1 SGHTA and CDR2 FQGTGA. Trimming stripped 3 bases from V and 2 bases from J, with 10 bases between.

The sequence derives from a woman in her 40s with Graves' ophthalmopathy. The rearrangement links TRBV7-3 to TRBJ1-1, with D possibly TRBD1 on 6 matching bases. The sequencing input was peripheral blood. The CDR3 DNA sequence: TGTGCCAGCAGCTTGACAGGACTTAACACTGAAGCTTTCTTT. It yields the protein CASSLTGLNTEAFF. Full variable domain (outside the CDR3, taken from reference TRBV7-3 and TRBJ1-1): GAGVSQTPSNKVTEKGKYVELRCDPISGHTALYWYRQSLGQGPEFLIYFQGTGAADDSGLPNDRFFAVRPEGSVSTLKIQRTERGDSAVYLCASSLTGLNTEAFFGQGTRLTVV.